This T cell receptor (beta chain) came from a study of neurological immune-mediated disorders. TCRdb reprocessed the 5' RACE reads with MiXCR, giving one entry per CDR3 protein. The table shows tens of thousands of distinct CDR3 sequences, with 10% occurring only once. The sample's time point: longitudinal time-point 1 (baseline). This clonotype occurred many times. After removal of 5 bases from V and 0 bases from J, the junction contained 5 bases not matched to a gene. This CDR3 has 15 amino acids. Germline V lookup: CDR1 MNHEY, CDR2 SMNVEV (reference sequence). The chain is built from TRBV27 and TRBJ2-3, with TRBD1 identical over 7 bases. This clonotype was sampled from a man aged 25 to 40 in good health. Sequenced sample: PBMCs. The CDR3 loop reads CASSRYRGSTDTQYF. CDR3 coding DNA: TGTGCCAGCAGTCGATACAGGGGTAGCACAGATACGCAGTATTTT.